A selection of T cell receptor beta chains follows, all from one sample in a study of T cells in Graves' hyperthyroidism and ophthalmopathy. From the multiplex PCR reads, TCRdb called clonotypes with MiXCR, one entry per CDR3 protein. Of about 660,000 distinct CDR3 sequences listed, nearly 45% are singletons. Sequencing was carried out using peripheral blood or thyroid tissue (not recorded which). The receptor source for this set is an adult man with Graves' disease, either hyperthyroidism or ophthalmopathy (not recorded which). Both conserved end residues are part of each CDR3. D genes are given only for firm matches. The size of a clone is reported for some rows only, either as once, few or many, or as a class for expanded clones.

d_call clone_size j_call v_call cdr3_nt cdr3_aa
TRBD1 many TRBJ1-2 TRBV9 TGTGCCAGCAGCGTAGACGGGACCACAGGGGACGGCTACACCTTC CASSVDGTTGDGYTF
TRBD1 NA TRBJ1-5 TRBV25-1 TGTGCCAGCAGTAAGGCGACAGGGGATAGCAATCAGCCCCAGCATTTT CASSKATGDSNQPQHF
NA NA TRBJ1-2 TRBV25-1 TGTGCCACCCTACGGGCCAGAACTAACTATGGCTACACCTTC CATLRARTNYGYTF
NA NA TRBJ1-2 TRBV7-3 TGTGCCAGCAGCGTCCTTCGGCAGGGGTCCCATGGCTACACCTTC CASSVLRQGSHGYTF
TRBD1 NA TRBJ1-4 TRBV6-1 TGTGCCAGCAGCTTCGCTCAGGGGGCTGATGAAAAACTGTTTTTT CASSFAQGADEKLFF
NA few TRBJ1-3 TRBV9 TGTGCCAGCAGCGTAACGGGCCTCCACGGAAACACCATATATTTT CASSVTGLHGNTIYF
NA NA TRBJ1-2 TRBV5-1 TGCGCCAGCAGCTTAGGGGAGAAGGTCTATGGCTACACCTTC CASSLGEKVYGYTF
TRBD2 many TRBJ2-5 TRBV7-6 TGTGCCAGCAGCCCGCGGCTAGCGGGAGGACAAGGGACCCAGTACTTC CASSPRLAGGQGTQYF
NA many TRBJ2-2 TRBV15 TGTGCCACCAGCAGAGATCAGAGGCAGGGGAACACCGGGGAGCTGTTTTTT CATSRDQRQGNTGELFF
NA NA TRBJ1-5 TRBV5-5 TGTGCCAGCAGCCAAGGGCAGGATGATCAGCCCCAGCATTTT CASSQGQDDQPQHF
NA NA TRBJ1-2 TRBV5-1 TGCGCCAGCAGCTTGAAGGGAGAACCTAACTATGGCTACACCTTC CASSLKGEPNYGYTF